This T cell receptor beta chain was observed in a study of T cell clusters in autoimmune cytopenias. Looking at the study overall: A median of roughly 52,000 TRB reads per sample yielded a median around 2,500 distinct clonotypes. Findings and caveats of the study: Primary autoimmune cytopenia patients seemingly lacked the physiological T cell clusters found in healthy donors.

Points on this clonotype: Its antigen is not known.

Germline loops: CDR1 LNHDA, CDR2 SQIVND (reference sequence). The length of the CDR3 is 15 residues. TRB amplification used approximately 250 ng of peripheral blood genomic DNA. TRB rearrangements were amplified by touch-down multiplex PCR with mixed TRB-A/B primers. For each CDR3 protein, TCRdb gives one entry from its re-call of the multiplex PCR reads, without DNA. In all, the sample yields under 4,500 distinct CDR3 sequences. Material for sequencing was peripheral blood. This chain uses TRBV19 with TRBJ2-3. This clonotype was obtained from a human donor with an autoimmune cytopenia, with autoimmune hepatitis or in good health (not recorded which). The CDR3 region is CASSIGSGNTDTQYF.